This T cell receptor beta chain was obtained from a study of CD4 T cells in relation to SARS-CoV-2 and coronaviruses. Study-wide background: ViraFEST: roughly 10-day antigen culture of PBMCs, then TCR beta CDR3 sequencing. The negative reference was HIV-1 Nef peptide pool or peptide-free culture.

Unexposed donor CD4+ T cells date from about 2011-2019, before the COVID-19 pandemic. CD4+ T cells were isolated from the cells after 10 days of culture. Unexposed-donor CD4+ T cells were probed with SARS-CoV-2 S/N and four cold-coronavirus spikes, cells permitting. The CDR3 extends over 15 amino acids. The V end lost 3 bases, the J end lost 0 bases, and 9 bases lay between the germline ends. The germline gives CDR1 LNHDA, CDR2 SQIVND (reference sequence). Turning to this clone: What it recognizes is unknown.

Clones were read by immunoSEQ multiplex PCR, and TCRdb kept only the in-frame ones, dropping some. The sample records 20,000 or so clones, more than 60% being singletons. This clonotype was sampled from a human donor in good health. The sequenced sample was CD4+ T cells from PBMCs, cultured in vitro. This chain uses TRBV19 with TRBJ2-4; D gene unclear. In DNA, the CDR3 is TGTGCCAGTAGTATCCGACGGGTAGCCAAAAACATTCAGTACTTC. Its protein product is CASSIRRVAKNIQYF.